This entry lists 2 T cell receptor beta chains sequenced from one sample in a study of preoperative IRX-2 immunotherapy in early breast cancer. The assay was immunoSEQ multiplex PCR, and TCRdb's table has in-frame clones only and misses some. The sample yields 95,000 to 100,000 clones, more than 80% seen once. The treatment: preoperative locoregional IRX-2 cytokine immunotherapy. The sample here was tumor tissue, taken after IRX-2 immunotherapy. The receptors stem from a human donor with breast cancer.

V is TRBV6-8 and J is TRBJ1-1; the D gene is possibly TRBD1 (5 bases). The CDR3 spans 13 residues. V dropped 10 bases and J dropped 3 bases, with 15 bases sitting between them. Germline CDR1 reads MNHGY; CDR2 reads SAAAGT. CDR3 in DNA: TGTGCCATCCGTGGGGGATGGGACACTGAAGCTTTCTTT. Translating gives CAIRGGWDTEAFF.

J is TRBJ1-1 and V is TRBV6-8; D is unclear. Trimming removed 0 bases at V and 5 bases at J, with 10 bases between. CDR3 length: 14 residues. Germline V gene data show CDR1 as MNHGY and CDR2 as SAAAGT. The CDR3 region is CASSYSTAITEAFF. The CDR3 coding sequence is TGTGCCAGCAGTTACTCCACGGCTATTACTGAAGCTTTCTTT.